Given below is one T cell receptor (beta chain) in context. As yet, its antigen is unknown. This record comes from a study of neoadjuvant nivolumab and ipilimumab in lung cancer. Whole-study findings and limits: From pretherapy to surgery, tumor richness and clonality rose with dual therapy.

V was clipped by 1 base and J by 8 bases, with 12 bases between them. CDR1 SEHNR and CDR2 FQNEAQ come from the germline V gene (reference sequence). The CDR3 sequence is 14 residues long. Profiled with immunoSEQ multiplex PCR; TCRdb holds only in-frame clones, not every one. The sample has 25,000 to 35,000 clones, around 90% seen once; the top ten hold approximately 2.2%. The sequence was obtained from an adult with non-small cell lung cancer. The chain employs TRBV7-9 and TRBJ2-1, with D possibly being TRBD2 (5 bases). The material sequenced was peripheral blood, taken after neoadjuvant nivolumab, alone or with ipilimumab, at or shortly before surgery. CDR3 DNA: TGTGCCAGCAGCTTAGGGTTCCCGAGGGATGAGCAGTTCTTC. Its translation: CASSLGFPRDEQFF.